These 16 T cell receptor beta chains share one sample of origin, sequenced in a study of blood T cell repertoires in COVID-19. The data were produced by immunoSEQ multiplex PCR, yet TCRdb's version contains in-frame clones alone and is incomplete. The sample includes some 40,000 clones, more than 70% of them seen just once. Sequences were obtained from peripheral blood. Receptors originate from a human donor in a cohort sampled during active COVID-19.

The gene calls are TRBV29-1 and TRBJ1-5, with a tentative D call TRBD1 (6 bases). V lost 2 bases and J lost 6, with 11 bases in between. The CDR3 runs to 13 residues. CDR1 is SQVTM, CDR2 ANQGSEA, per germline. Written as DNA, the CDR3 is TGCAGCGTTGAATTGGGGGCTGGTCAGCCCCAGCATTTT. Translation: CSVELGAGQPQHF.

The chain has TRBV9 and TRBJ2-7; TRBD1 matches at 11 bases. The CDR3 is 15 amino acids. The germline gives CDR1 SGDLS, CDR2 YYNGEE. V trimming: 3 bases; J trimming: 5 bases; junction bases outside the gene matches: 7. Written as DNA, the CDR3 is TGTGCCAGCAGCGCCCCGGGACAGGGGGTCAACGAGCAGTACTTC. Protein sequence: CASSAPGQGVNEQYF.

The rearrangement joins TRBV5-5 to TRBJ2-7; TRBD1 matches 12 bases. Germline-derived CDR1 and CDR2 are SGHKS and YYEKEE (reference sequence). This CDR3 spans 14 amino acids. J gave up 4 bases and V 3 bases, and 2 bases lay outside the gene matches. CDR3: CASSWDRGQYEQYF. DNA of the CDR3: TGTGCCAGCAGCTGGGACAGGGGGCAATACGAGCAGTACTTC.

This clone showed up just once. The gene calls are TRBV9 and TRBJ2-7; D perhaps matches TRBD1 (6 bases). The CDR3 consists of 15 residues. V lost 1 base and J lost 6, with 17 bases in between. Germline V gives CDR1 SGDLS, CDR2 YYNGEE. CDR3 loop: CASSVYPDSVSEQYF. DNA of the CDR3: TGTGCCAGCAGCGTATACCCGGACAGTGTGAGCGAGCAGTACTTC. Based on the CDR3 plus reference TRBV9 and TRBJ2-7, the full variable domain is DSGVTQTPKHLITATGQRVTLRCSPRSGDLSVYWYQQSLDQGLQFLIQYYNGEERAKGNILERFSAQQFPDLHSELNLSSLELGDSALYFCASSVYPDSVSEQYFGPGTRLTVT.

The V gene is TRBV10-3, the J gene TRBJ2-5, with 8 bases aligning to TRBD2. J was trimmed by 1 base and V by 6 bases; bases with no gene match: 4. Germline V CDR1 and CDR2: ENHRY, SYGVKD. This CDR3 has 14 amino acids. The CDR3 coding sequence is TGTGCCATCAGGAGAGGACTAGCCCAAGAGACCCAGTACTTC. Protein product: CAIRRGLAQETQYF.

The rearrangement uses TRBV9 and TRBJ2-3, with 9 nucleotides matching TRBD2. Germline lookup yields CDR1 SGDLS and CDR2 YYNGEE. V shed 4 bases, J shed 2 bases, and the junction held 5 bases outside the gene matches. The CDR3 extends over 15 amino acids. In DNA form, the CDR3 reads TGTGCCAGCAGCTTAAGCGGGGGGCTCACAGATACGCAGTATTTT. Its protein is CASSLSGGLTDTQYF.

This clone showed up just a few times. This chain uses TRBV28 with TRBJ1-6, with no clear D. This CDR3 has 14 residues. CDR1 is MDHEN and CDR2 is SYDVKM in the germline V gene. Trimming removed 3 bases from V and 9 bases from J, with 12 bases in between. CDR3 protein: CASSFTVDPSPLHF. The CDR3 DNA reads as TGTGCCAGCAGTTTCACAGTAGACCCTTCACCCCTCCACTTT.

CDR3 in amino acids: CASSLTGTGLWPQHF. As DNA, the CDR3 is TGTGCCAGCAGCTTAACCGGGACAGGTCTTTGGCCCCAGCATTTT. V and J are TRBV5-5 and TRBJ1-5; 8 bases agree with TRBD1. This CDR3 comprises 15 residues. Germline-derived CDR1 and CDR2 are SGHKS and YYEKEE (reference sequence). V was pared by 2 bases and J by 9 bases, with 10 bases of the junction left unmatched. The entire variable domain, with the rest obtained from reference TRBV5-5 and TRBJ1-5, is as follows: DAGVTQSPTHLIKTRGQQVTLRCSPISGHKSVSWYQQVLGQGPQFIFQYYEKEERGRGNFPDRFSARQFPNYSSELNVNALLLGDSALYLCASSLTGTGLWPQHFGDGTRLSIL.

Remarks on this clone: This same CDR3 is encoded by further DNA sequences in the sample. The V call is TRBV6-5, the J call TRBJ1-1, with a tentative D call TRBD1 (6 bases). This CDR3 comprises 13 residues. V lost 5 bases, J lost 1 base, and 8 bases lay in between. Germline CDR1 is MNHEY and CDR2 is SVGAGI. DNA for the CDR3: TGTGCCAGCAGTCTGGGACAGAACACTGAAGCTTTCTTT. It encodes CASSLGQNTEAFF.

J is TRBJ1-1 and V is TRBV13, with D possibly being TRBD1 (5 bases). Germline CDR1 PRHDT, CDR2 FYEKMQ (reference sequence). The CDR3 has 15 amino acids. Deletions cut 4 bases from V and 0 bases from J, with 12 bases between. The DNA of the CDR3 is TGTGCCAGCAGCTCCCGACAGAACTTGAACACTGAAGCTTTCTTT. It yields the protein CASSSRQNLNTEAFF.

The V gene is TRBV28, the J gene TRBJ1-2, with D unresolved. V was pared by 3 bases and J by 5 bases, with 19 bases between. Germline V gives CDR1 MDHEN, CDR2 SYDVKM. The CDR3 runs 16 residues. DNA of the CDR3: TGTGCCAGCAGTTTCGGGTGGAGCGCGGCCATTTATGGCTACACCTTC. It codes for CASSFGWSAAIYGYTF.

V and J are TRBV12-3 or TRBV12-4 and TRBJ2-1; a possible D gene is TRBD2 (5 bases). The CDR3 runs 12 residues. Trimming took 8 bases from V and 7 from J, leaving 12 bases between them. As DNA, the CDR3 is TGTGCCAGCGCAAGAGGGCGGAATGAGCAGTTCTTC. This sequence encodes CASARGRNEQFF.

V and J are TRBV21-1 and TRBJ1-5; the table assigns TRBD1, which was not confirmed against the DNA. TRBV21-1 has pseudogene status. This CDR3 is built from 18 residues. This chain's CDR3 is CASSKGRKDRGSNQPQHF. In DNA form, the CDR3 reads TGTGCCAGCAGCAAAGGGCGGAAGGACAGGGGGAGCAATCAGCCCCAGCATTTT.

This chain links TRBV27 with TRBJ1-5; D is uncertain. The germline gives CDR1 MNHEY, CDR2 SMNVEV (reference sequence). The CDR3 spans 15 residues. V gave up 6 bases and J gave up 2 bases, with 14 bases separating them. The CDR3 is CASRSGAGGNQPQHF. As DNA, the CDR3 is TGTGCCAGCAGATCAGGAGCCGGGGGCAATCAGCCCCAGCATTTT.

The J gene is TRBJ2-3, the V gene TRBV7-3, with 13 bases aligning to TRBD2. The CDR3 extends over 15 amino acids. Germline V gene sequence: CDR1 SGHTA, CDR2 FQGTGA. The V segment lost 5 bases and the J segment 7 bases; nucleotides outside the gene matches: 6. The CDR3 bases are TGTGCCAGCAGCCTCGGGACTAGCGGGATTAATACGCAGTATTTT. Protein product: CASSLGTSGINTQYF.

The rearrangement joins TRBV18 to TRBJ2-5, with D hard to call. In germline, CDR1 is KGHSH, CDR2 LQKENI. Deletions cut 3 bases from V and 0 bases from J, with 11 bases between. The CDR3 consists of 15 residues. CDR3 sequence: CASSPLGSYQETQYF. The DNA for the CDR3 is TGTGCCAGCTCACCCCTCGGGTCGTACCAAGAGACCCAGTACTTC.